This T cell receptor (beta chain) was found in a study of OX40 agonist ivuxolimab in advanced cancers. Study information: In three patients, partial responses were observed, one with hepatocellular carcinoma and two with cutaneous melanoma.

The repertoire was sequenced with immunoSEQ multiplex PCR; TCRdb's copy has only in-frame clones and lacks some. The sample carries some 100,000 clones, 84% recorded once. V dropped 6 bases and J dropped 0 bases, with 10 bases sitting between them. The CDR3 covers 14 residues. Germline CDR1 is SGHDN and CDR2 is FVKESK. This specimen was CD4+ or CD8+ T cells sorted from blood, taken in a trial of the OX40 agonist ivuxolimab. The clonotype comes from an adult with an advanced solid tumor such as melanoma, head and neck, liver or kidney cancer. The chain uses TRBV14 and TRBJ2-3; TRBD1 is a possible D gene (5 bases). The CDR3 bases are TGTGCCAGCAGGTGGACATTAAGCACAGATACGCAGTATTTT. It specifies CASRWTLSTDTQYF.